This is a list of T cell receptor beta chains from one sample in a study of blood T cell repertoires in COVID-19. The assay was immunoSEQ multiplex PCR, and TCRdb's table has in-frame clones only and misses some. The repertoire holds about 150,000 clones, with about 83% as singletons. Sequencing used peripheral blood. The receptor set was obtained from a woman aged 55-69 years with COVID-19, enrolled during active disease. CDR3s include the opening cysteine and the closing phenylalanine or tryptophan. The order of the fields is D gene, clone size, V gene, J gene, CDR3 protein, CDR3 DNA. A D gene is named only where the DNA matches it firmly. Clone size appears in some rows only: once, few, many, or a class for an expanded clone.

>-|-|TRBV6-6|TRBJ2-1
CASINQGWADEQFF
TGTGCCAGCATAAACCAGGGTTGGGCGGATGAGCAGTTCTTC
>TRBD1|once|TRBV19|TRBJ2-1
CASSSDRSSYNEQFF
TGTGCCAGTAGTTCGGACAGGAGCTCCTACAATGAGCAGTTCTTC
>TRBD2|-|TRBV6-6|TRBJ2-2
CASSSRTSGTSGELFF
TGTGCCAGCAGCTCCCGGACTAGCGGAACCTCCGGGGAGCTGTTTTTT
>-|-|TRBV12-3/TRBV12-4|TRBJ2-1
CASSFGGNEQFF
TGTGCCAGCAGTTTCGGAGGTAATGAGCAGTTCTTC
>TRBD1|-|TRBV9|TRBJ1-1
CASSVGQGTVNTEAFF
TGTGCCAGCAGCGTAGGACAGGGCACCGTGAACACTGAAGCTTTCTTT
>TRBD1|-|TRBV7-9|TRBJ2-1
CASSLQGVEQFF
TGTGCCAGCAGTTTACAGGGGGTTGAGCAGTTCTTC
>TRBD1|-|TRBV5-1|TRBJ1-6
CASSPGQGIYNSPLHF
TGCGCCAGCAGCCCCGGACAGGGAATATATAATTCACCCCTCCACTTT
>-|-|TRBV10-2|TRBJ2-5
CASSDRLEQETQYF
TGCGCCAGCAGTGACCGACTGGAACAAGAGACCCAGTACTTC
>-|-|TRBV23-1|TRBJ1-5
CASSSTAYSNQPQHF
TGCGCCAGCAGTTCGACAGCTTATAGCAATCAGCCCCAGCATTTT
>-|-|TRBV6-1|TRBJ1-4
CASRAAAEKLFF
TGTGCCAGCAGAGCGGCCGCAGAAAAACTGTTTTTT
>-|-|TRBV29-1|TRBJ2-7
CSGRGRSYEQYF
TGCAGCGGACGGGGTCGCTCCTACGAGCAGTACTTC
>-|-|TRBV10-3|TRBJ2-7
CAISEANYEQYF
TGTGCCATCAGTGAGGCGAACTACGAGCAGTACTTC
>-|-|TRBV7-2|TRBJ1-5
CASSLEAGLNQPQHF
TGTGCCAGCAGCTTAGAGGCAGGTCTCAATCAGCCCCAGCATTTT
>-|-|TRBV9|TRBJ1-2
CASSVEFGTSANYGYTF
TGTGCCAGCAGCGTAGAATTCGGGACATCTGCTAACTATGGCTACACCTTC
>-|once|TRBV3-1/TRBV3-2|TRBJ1-2
CASSQDFGQGNDGYTF
TGTGCCAGCAGCCAAGATTTTGGCCAGGGGAACGATGGCTACACCTTC
>TRBD1|-|TRBV12-3/TRBV12-4|TRBJ1-2
CASSLDRFYGYTF
TGTGCCAGCAGTTTGGACAGGTTCTATGGCTACACCTTC
>TRBD2|-|TRBV27|TRBJ2-3
CASSTQPGLAGTSTDTQYF
TGTGCCAGCAGTACTCAACCGGGACTAGCGGGAACTAGCACAGATACGCAGTATTTT
>TRBD1|-|TRBV4-2|TRBJ1-2
CASSHDTGDGYTF
TGTGCCAGCAGCCATGATACAGGGGATGGCTACACCTTC
>-|once|TRBV25-1|TRBJ2-1
CASSRSPVSSYNEQFF
TGTGCCAGCAGCCGATCGCCCGTTAGCTCCTACAATGAGCAGTTCTTC
>TRBD1|-|TRBV19|TRBJ1-4
CASNIPGQAMEKLFF
TGTGCCAGTAATATACCGGGACAGGCCATGGAAAAACTGTTTTTT
>-|-|TRBV2|TRBJ1-3
CASSGHREGTSGNTIYF
TGTGCCAGCAGTGGTCACAGGGAAGGGACCTCTGGAAACACCATATATTTT
>TRBD1|-|TRBV18|TRBJ2-2
CASSRDRGGNTGELFF
TGTGCCAGCTCACGTGACAGGGGCGGGAACACCGGGGAGCTGTTTTTT
>TRBD2|many|TRBV6-6|TRBJ2-1
CASNPGGAGSYNEQFF
TGTGCCAGCAATCCGGGGGGGGCGGGCTCCTACAATGAGCAGTTCTTC
>-|-|TRBV21-1|TRBJ1-2
CASSKHIYCGDRWGYTF
TGTGCCAGCAGCAAACATATATACTGCGGGGACCGCTGGGGCTACACCTTC
>-|-|TRBV5-1|TRBJ1-5
CASLQEGGSQPQHF
TGCGCCAGCCTCCAGGAGGGCGGAAGTCAGCCCCAGCATTTT
>TRBD1|-|TRBV5-1|TRBJ1-3
CASSPDRFSGNTIYF
TGCGCCAGCAGCCCGGACAGGTTCTCTGGAAACACCATATATTTT
>-|-|TRBV4-2|TRBJ1-5
CASSQVVTDQPQHF
TGTGCCAGCAGCCAAGTAGTAACAGATCAGCCCCAGCATTTT
>TRBD2|-|TRBV2|TRBJ2-3
CATAPRGGTDTQYF
TGTGCCACCGCCCCACGGGGGGGCACAGATACGCAGTATTTT
>TRBD1|few|TRBV7-8|TRBJ1-6
CASSLYGQGNSPLHF
TGTGCCAGCAGCTTATACGGACAGGGGAATTCACCCCTCCACTTT
>-|-|TRBV19|TRBJ1-1
CASTHFGAEAFF
TGTGCCAGTACCCACTTCGGGGCTGAAGCTTTCTTT
>-|once|TRBV6-6|TRBJ1-4
CASSFNPGAGDEKLFF
TGTGCCAGCAGCTTTAACCCAGGGGCGGGTGATGAAAAACTGTTTTTT
>TRBD1|-|TRBV9|TRBJ2-3
CASSPRTGPEDTQYF
TGTGCCAGCAGCCCCCGGACAGGGCCGGAGGATACGCAGTATTTT
>-|-|TRBV9|TRBJ1-2
CASSPRDTANYGYTF
TGTGCCAGCAGCCCCCGGGACACGGCTAACTATGGCTACACCTTC
>TRBD1|-|TRBV12-5|TRBJ1-1
CASGPDRAAFF
TGTGCTAGTGGCCCAGACAGGGCAGCTTTCTTT
>-|-|TRBV12-3/TRBV12-4|TRBJ2-5
CASSFEIETQYF
TGTGCCAGCAGTTTCGAGATAGAGACCCAGTACTTC
>-|-|TRBV19|TRBJ1-1
CASSIQGGNPKTLAGAFF
TGTGCCAGTAGTATTCAGGGAGGCAATCCCAAAACCTTAGCGGGAGCTTTCTTT
>-|-|TRBV6-5|TRBJ1-5
CASSSPGNQPQHF
TGTGCCAGCAGTTCCCCGGGCAATCAGCCCCAGCATTTT
>TRBD2|-|TRBV5-1|TRBJ2-2
CASSSDRTSGGGGELFF
TGCGCCAGCAGCTCCGACCGGACTAGCGGGGGTGGCGGGGAGCTGTTTTTT
>-|-|TRBV9|TRBJ1-5
CASSVGGFSNQPQHF
TGTGCCAGCAGCGTAGGCGGGTTTAGCAATCAGCCCCAGCATTTT
>-|-|TRBV9|TRBJ2-7
CASSVAGNGNSEQYF
TGTGCCAGCAGCGTAGCGGGAAATGGTAACAGCGAGCAGTACTTC
>TRBD1|-|TRBV19|TRBJ1-2
CASSSRQGAVYGYTF
TGTGCCAGTAGTTCTCGACAGGGGGCAGTCTATGGCTACACCTTC
>TRBD1|-|TRBV6-4|TRBJ1-2
CASSAGGGNYGYTF
TGTGCCAGCAGTGCAGGGGGCGGTAACTATGGCTACACCTTC
>-|-|TRBV6-5|TRBJ2-7
CASGGHQGYEQYF
TGTGCCAGCGGGGGACATCAAGGCTACGAGCAGTACTTC